These 29 T cell receptor beta chains came from one sample sequenced in a study of T-cell reconstitution after alpha-beta-depleted transplantation in children. No antigen is known for these receptors. Unique molecular identifiers were incorporated when the TCRbeta library was constructed. TCRdb reanalysed the PCR reads using MiXCR and keeps one entry per CDR3 protein. In the table there are around 270,000 distinct CDR3 sequences, about 7.3% of which are singletons. Overall study findings and caveats: At the one-year point after transplant, T-cell counts and TCRbeta diversity were found to come mostly from T cells that had been newly produced.

Sequencing was performed on peripheral blood, taken 360 days after TCRalphabeta/CD19-depleted stem cell transplant. The receptors stem from a female patient aged 2-9 years who had a stem cell transplant for Fanconi anemia, so the T cells may come from the graft donor.

This clonotype was recorded many times. The gene calls are TRBV7-9 and TRBJ1-2; the D is unclear. The V end was cut by 4 bases, the J end by 6 bases, with 9 bases between. The CDR3 has 12 residues. Germline lookup yields CDR1 SEHNR and CDR2 FQNEAQ (reference sequence). CDR3: CASSSYDDGYTF. CDR3 in DNA: TGTGCCAGCAGCTCATACGATGATGGCTACACCTTC.

The sample holds a few counts of this clonotype. This chain uses TRBV4-1 with TRBJ2-5; 10 positions match TRBD2. Unmatched junction bases numbered 13, after V lost 1 base and J lost 5 bases. The CDR3 runs 18 residues. CDR1 and CDR2 (germline): MGHRA, YSYEKL. The CDR3 sequence is CASSQGVRASGSGETQYF. The CDR3 DNA sequence: TGCGCCAGCAGCCAAGGGGTCCGGGCTAGCGGGAGTGGGGAGACCCAGTACTTC.

This clonotype showed up many times. This chain uses TRBV20-1 with TRBJ1-6; no clear D gene. Germline V CDR1 and CDR2: DFQATT, SNEGSKA (reference sequence). V dropped 3 bases and J dropped 6 bases, with 15 bases sitting between them. The length of the CDR3 is 15 residues. This chain's CDR3 is CSASLELAFNSPLHF. CDR3 nucleotides: TGCAGTGCTAGCCTCGAGTTGGCGTTTAATTCACCCCTCCACTTT.

This clonotype was detected ten times or more. The V and J genes are TRBV20-1 and TRBJ2-3, with a possible D match to TRBD1 (5 bases). V lost 3 bases to trimming and J lost 0 bases, with 10 bases between them. CDR3 size: 14 residues. The V gene's germline CDR1 is DFQATT and CDR2 SNEGSKA (reference sequence). CDR3 in DNA: TGCAGTGCTAGTTTACAGGCTAGCACAGATACGCAGTATTTT. This encodes CSASLQASTDTQYF.

This clonotype was seen a few times. The J gene is TRBJ2-5, the V gene TRBV20-1; unclear D gene. The germline gives CDR1 DFQATT, CDR2 SNEGSKA (reference sequence). This CDR3 has 14 residues. Deletions cut 0 bases from V and 9 bases from J, with 17 bases between. CDR3 nucleotide sequence: TGCAGTGCTAGAGATCAGGCAGGTCCCTTGGCCCAGTACTTC. Translated: CSARDQAGPLAQYF.

This clonotype was counted many times. V and J are TRBV4-3 and TRBJ2-3, with D tentatively TRBD2 (5 bases). Germline lookup yields CDR1 LGHNA and CDR2 YSLEER. V lost 1 base to trimming and J lost 2 bases, with 10 bases between them. The CDR3 sequence is 15 residues long. CDR3 region: CASSQVGSPTDTQYF. In DNA, the CDR3 is TGCGCCAGCAGCCAAGTGGGGAGCCCCACAGATACGCAGTATTTT.

This clonotype showed up many times. V is TRBV12-3 or TRBV12-4 and J is TRBJ2-2; tentatively, D is TRBD2 (5 bases). Trimming took 7 bases from V and 6 from J, leaving 18 bases between them. The CDR3 runs 15 residues. CDR3 coding DNA: TGTGCCAGCAACTTGGCCCCACCGAGGGCCGGGGAGCTGTTTTTT. This gives the protein CASNLAPPRAGELFF.

This clonotype turned up a few times. The chain has TRBV5-1 and TRBJ2-2; D may be TRBD2 (7 bases). The V end was cut by 6 bases, the J end by 0 bases, with 12 bases between. Germline CDR1 reads SGHRS; CDR2 reads YFSETQ. The CDR3 is 15 residues long. The CDR3 DNA reads as TGCGCCAGCAAGGGGGGGGTGCCGAACACCGGGGAGCTGTTTTTT. It translates to CASKGGVPNTGELFF.

This clonotype was found many times. V gene TRBV29-1 combines with J gene TRBJ2-7; D remains unclear. V was clipped by 1 base and J by 5 bases, with 6 bases between them. CDR3 size: 11 residues. Germline loops: CDR1 SQVTM, CDR2 ANQGSEA. The CDR3 protein is CSVEGSNEQYV. The CDR3 DNA follows: TGCAGCGTTGAAGGCAGCAACGAGCAGTACGTC.

This clonotype was detected many times. V and J are TRBV28 and TRBJ2-4, with D perhaps TRBD1 (6 bases). This CDR3 has 13 amino acids. The germline V and J ends were trimmed by 6 bases and 6 bases, with 12 bases remaining between them. Germline V gene lookup returns CDR1 MDHEN and CDR2 SYDVKM. The CDR3: CASSFRGGNIQYF. CDR3 in DNA: TGTGCCAGCAGCTTCAGGGGCGGAAACATTCAGTACTTC.

This clonotype was seen repeatedly, ten times or more. CDR3 residues: CASSPGIRQGFPYEQYF. The DNA for the CDR3 is TGTGCCAGCAGTCCCGGCATAAGACAGGGGTTCCCCTACGAGCAGTACTTC. V and J are TRBV6-2 or TRBV6-3 and TRBJ2-7; TRBD1 aligns across 8 bases. The CDR3 has 17 amino acids. V lost 5 bases to trimming and J lost 2 bases; unmatched junction nucleotides: 14. Germline V gene lookup returns CDR1 MNHEY and CDR2 SVGEGT.

This clonotype was recorded many times. V usage is TRBV28 and J usage is TRBJ1-6; no clear D gene. CDR3 length: 12 amino acids. V lost 8 bases and J 5 bases, leaving 7 bases between the germline ends. Per germline, CDR1 MDHEN and CDR2 SYDVKM. CDR3 amino acids: CASEQDNSPLHF. Here the CDR3 DNA reads TGTGCCAGCGAGCAGGATAATTCACCCCTCCACTTT.

The genes are TRBV15 and TRBJ1-5; unclear D gene. CDR3 length: 19 amino acids. Germline V gives CDR1 LNHNV, CDR2 YYDKDF (reference sequence). The V gene lost 0 bases and the J gene lost 3 bases, with 21 bases spanning the gap. CDR3 in DNA: TGTGCCACCAGCAGAGACGGGTCGTCAGCCGCAGACCCCAATCAGCCCCAGCATTTT. As protein: CATSRDGSSAADPNQPQHF.

The chain uses TRBV11-1 and TRBJ2-1, with 10 bases fitting TRBD2. The junction had 6 bases not matched to a gene; V was cut back by 1 base and J by 0 bases. CDR1 is SGHAT, CDR2 FQDESV, per germline (reference sequence). This CDR3 region has 18 residues. For the CDR3, the DNA is TGTGCCAGCAGCTTAGTATCACTAGCGGGGAACTCCTACAATGAGCAGTTCTTC. This translates into CASSLVSLAGNSYNEQFF.

This clonotype was found a few times. This sequence joins TRBV7-9 and TRBJ1-1; D is unclear. This CDR3 contains 13 residues. Trimming stripped 3 bases from V and 3 bases from J, with 8 bases between. Per germline, CDR1 SEHNR and CDR2 FQNEAQ (reference sequence). CDR3 protein: CASSFVSYTEAFF. CDR3 sequence (DNA): TGTGCCAGCAGCTTTGTGTCCTACACTGAAGCTTTCTTT.

This clonotype has more than one count but fewer than ten. The chain couples TRBV27 to TRBJ1-3; 9 bases fit TRBD1. V lost 7 bases, J lost 4 bases, and 8 bases stayed unmatched. The V gene's germline CDR1 is MNHEY and CDR2 SMNVEV (reference sequence). The CDR3 sequence is 15 residues long. The chain's CDR3 is CASKGQGLSGNTIYF. Written as DNA, the CDR3 is TGTGCCAGCAAGGGACAGGGATTATCAGGAAACACCATATATTTT.

The sample holds many counts of this clonotype. This chain uses TRBV20-1 with TRBJ2-5, with a weak D call TRBD1 (5 bases). Germline CDR1 and CDR2: DFQATT and SNEGSKA (reference sequence). The CDR3 is 15 amino acids. The V and J ends lost 0 bases and 5 bases respectively, with 16 bases between them. CDR3 region: CSARDRRVVLETQYF. Here the CDR3 DNA reads TGCAGTGCTAGAGATCGCAGGGTAGTCCTTGAGACCCAGTACTTC.

This clonotype appeared a few times. This chain joins TRBV13 and TRBJ1-1, with D uncertain. The CDR3 loop spans 15 amino acids. V was shortened by 5 bases and J by 2 bases, with 15 bases between the two germline ends. Per germline, CDR1 PRHDT and CDR2 FYEKMQ (reference sequence). The CDR3 loop reads CASSPRLAPNTEAFF. CDR3 coding DNA: TGTGCCAGCAGCCCTAGGTTGGCCCCTAACACTGAAGCTTTCTTT.

V and J are TRBV20-1 and TRBJ2-7, with TRBD1 as a possible D gene (5 bases). Germline CDR1 reads DFQATT; CDR2 reads SNEGSKA (reference sequence). The V gene lost 4 bases and the J gene lost 6 bases, with 16 bases spanning the gap. The CDR3 runs to 13 residues. CDR3 sequence (DNA): TGCAGTGCTAATGAATTCAGGGTCCGCGAGCAGTACTTC. The encoded protein is CSANEFRVREQYF.

Only a few counts were recorded for this clonotype. The CDR3 DNA reads TGTGCCAGCAGTGAAGGTCTCATAAGCCCCTACAATGAGCAGTTCTTC. Its translation is CASSEGLISPYNEQFF. This sequence joins TRBV2 and TRBJ2-1; D is undetermined. Trimming took 1 base from V and 2 from J, leaving 12 bases between them. This CDR3 is built from 16 residues. Germline V CDR1 and CDR2: SNHLY, FYNNEI. The full variable domain, rest sourced from reference TRBV2 and TRBJ2-1, is EPEVTQTPSHQVTQMGQEVILRCVPISNHLYFYWYRQILGQKVEFLVSFYNNEISEKSEIFDDQFSVERPDGSNFTLKIRSTKLEDSAMYFCASSEGLISPYNEQFFGPGTRLTVL.

This clonotype was counted at least ten times. The J gene is TRBJ2-7, the V gene TRBV28; D perhaps matches TRBD2 (5 bases). CDR3 length: 13 residues. Germline CDR1 and CDR2: MDHEN and SYDVKM. V lost 3 bases to trimming and J lost 5 bases, with 11 bases between them. This chain's CDR3 is CASSFSGFNEQYF. The DNA of the CDR3 is TGTGCCAGCAGTTTTTCGGGGTTCAACGAGCAGTACTTC.

This sequence joins TRBV19 and TRBJ1-5, with D unclear. Germline assignment: CDR1 LNHDA and CDR2 SQIVND (reference sequence). V lost 0 bases and J 4 bases, leaving 13 bases between the germline ends. CDR3 length: 16 amino acids. CDR3 residues: CASSIDRATANQPQHF. In nucleotides, the CDR3 is TGTGCCAGTAGTATAGATCGGGCAACAGCTAATCAGCCCCAGCATTTT.

As regards this clonotype: A clone one base away is much larger, so this may be a read error. The chain uses TRBV7-9 and TRBJ2-1; D is unresolved. CDR1 is SEHNR, CDR2 FQNEAQ, per germline (reference sequence). This CDR3 is 10 amino acids long. V gave up 3 bases and J gave up 6 bases, with 0 bases separating them. The CDR3 nucleotides read TGTGCCAGCAGCTTCAATGAGCAGTTCTTC. It specifies CASSFNEQFF.

V and J are TRBV10-2 and TRBJ1-2; D not resolved. Trimming took off 2 bases at V and 4 bases at J, with 11 bases between the two ends. This CDR3 has 14 residues. Germline CDR1 and CDR2: WSHSY and SAAADI. CDR3 in amino acids: CASSESLGIYGYTF. The CDR3, as DNA: TGCGCCAGCAGTGAGAGTTTGGGGATCTATGGCTACACCTTC.

This clonotype has a count of ten or more. The gene calls are TRBV7-9 and TRBJ2-3, with 8 nucleotides matching TRBD2. V was clipped by 5 bases and J by 7 bases; unmatched bases: 5. The CDR3 runs 13 residues. The germline V gene has CDR1 SEHNR and CDR2 FQNEAQ (reference sequence). CDR3 coding DNA: TGTGCCAGCAGCCCTCGGACTAGCCATACGCAGTATTTT. Protein: CASSPRTSHTQYF.

The chain has TRBV29-1 and TRBJ1-2; 8 positions match TRBD1. This CDR3 is built from 14 residues. Germline V gene lookup returns CDR1 SQVTM and CDR2 ANQGSEA. The V segment lost 0 bases and the J segment 5 bases; nucleotides outside the gene matches: 5. Written as DNA, the CDR3 is TGCAGCGTTGAAGATCCCAGGGGGCGATATGGCTACACCTTC. Translation gives CSVEDPRGRYGYTF.

This clonotype was seen many times. V is TRBV20-1 and J is TRBJ1-3; TRBD1 is a possible D gene (6 bases). The CDR3 covers 16 residues. The V end lost 6 bases, the J end lost 0 bases, and 18 bases lay between the germline ends. Germline CDR1 and CDR2: DFQATT and SNEGSKA (reference sequence). CDR3 DNA sequence: TGCAGTGCCGCAAGTCGGTCAGGGGACTCTGGAAACACCATATATTTT. Its translation is CSAASRSGDSGNTIYF.

This clonotype was seen many times. The chain couples TRBV5-5 to TRBJ2-3; either TRBD1 or TRBD2 may supply D (6 bases each). The CDR3 length is 16 residues. Germline-derived CDR1 and CDR2 are SGHKS and YYEKEE (reference sequence). The ends were cut back, 3 bases at V and 4 bases at J, with 18 bases in the middle. In nucleotides, the CDR3 is TGTGCCAGCAGCTCCAGGGGAGGCAGTAGCTCAGATACGCAGTATTTT. It specifies CASSSRGGSSSDTQYF.

At least ten counts were recorded for this clonotype. The chain employs TRBV16 and TRBJ2-1, with 8 bases lining up with TRBD1. Looked up from germline, CDR1 is KGHSY and CDR2 is FQNENV. The CDR3 sequence is 14 residues long. Trimming took 6 bases from V and 4 from J; bases not matched to a gene: 5. This chain's CDR3 is CASSPGTGYNEQFF. Here the CDR3 DNA reads TGTGCCAGCAGTCCCGGGACAGGATACAATGAGCAGTTCTTC. The variable domain in full, with the rest retrieved from reference TRBV16 and TRBJ2-1, is GEEVAQTPKHLVRGEGQKAKLYCAPIKGHSYVFWYQQVLKNEFKFLISFQNENVFDETGMPKERFSAKCLPNSPCSLEIQATKLEDSAVYFCASSPGTGYNEQFFGPGTRLTVL.